Listed here is a single T cell receptor (beta chain). Its cognate antigen has yet to be identified. No much larger clone exists at a distance of one base, and base qualities are not known. The CDR3 contains 17 residues, cysteine and phenylalanine counted. Solely the CDR3 DNA is kept, with 51 bases framed from the first base. Taken from the germline V gene, the CDR1 and CDR2 loops are MDHEN and SYDVKM. Here V drops 5 bases and J drops 5 bases, and the junction holds 15 bases not matched to any gene. The record originates from a study of graft-versus-host responses after intestinal transplantation (dated by TCRdb to the early 2020s). Some background on the complete study: The transplants that recipients got were multivisceral, liver-intestinal, or isolated intestinal. Every recipient was given anti-thymocyte globulin induction, then maintenance tacrolimus and steroids for around three years. Graft-versus-host and host-versus-graft alloreactive T cell clones were tracked in the graft, circulation and bone marrow after intestinal transplantation using bulk TCR-beta CDR3 sequencing. To identify alloreactive clones, pre-transplant mixed lymphocyte reaction products were sequenced and then compared with unstimulated pre-transplant donor and recipient T cells. A cohort of fewer than 25 intestinal transplant recipients, including one retransplant, was enrolled, and a few patients lacking pretransplant specimens were excluded. A peak of at least 4% donor T cells among recipient peripheral blood mononuclear cells was the definition used for donor T cell macrochimerism. Instead of going to the commercial service, samples from a few later patients were sequenced in-house on an Illumina MiSeq and processed with MiXCR.

The intended sense of this specimen's time point label: cells obtained before transplantation from donor or recipient. CD3+CD4+ and CD3+CD8+ populations were FACS-sorted from unstimulated pre-transplant donor and recipient cells taken from spleen or lymph nodes. Library generation was performed with the immunoSEQ multiplex PCR assay. For most patients, genomic DNA was isolated with the Qiagen DNeasy Blood and Tissue Kit and sent frozen to Adaptive Biotechnologies for TCR sequencing. High-throughput TCR-beta CDR3 sequencing of genomic DNA from most patients was performed by Adaptive Biotechnologies. As for the original processing: Adaptive's ImmunoSEQ software supplied the TCR sequencing data for 15 to 20 patients, while MiXCR and VDJtools were used to process three other patients. To correct CD4 versus CD8 sorting errors, sequences present in both subsets at a frequency ratio below 5:1 were removed. Because the origin of CDR3 nucleotide sequences shared between donor and recipient could not be assigned, those sequences were removed. To be classed as alloreactive, a clone needed at least 2-fold expansion over unstimulated cells and a minimum CFSE-low frequency of 0.002% (template counts) or 0.001% (read counts). A clone was considered mappable if detected in the sequenced pre-transplant spleen, lymph node, or MLR CFSE-low populations of the donor or recipient. The cumulative frequency of alloreactive clones was calculated as a percentage of all sequences, weighted by copy number. As stored in TCRdb, this immuneACCESS dataset retains in-frame rearrangements with V and J assigned. A fraction of the clones does not appear; measured against another copy, unresolved V genes explain less than half of the discrepancy, and the remainder lacks a known reason. The V and J calls and clone size were taken over from that table, and D and trimming were inferred from the DNA. This sample is represented by more than 90,000 clones; 93% of them were singletons. Less than 1.5% of the sample lies in the top ten.

Paper-wide results and their limitations: The relatively low number and heterogeneity of intestinal transplant patients limited the conclusions. GvH clones were detected in recipient bone marrow, and some of these GvH clones were observed earlier in ileal mucosa or blood, consistent with an intestinal mucosal origin. Patients with donor T cell macrochimerism had high GvH to HvG T cell clonal ratios in their allografts. Peak levels of circulating GvH clones were associated with declines in HvG clones early after transplant.

Recombination linked TRBV28 to TRBJ2-5; 9 bases in the junction line up with TRBD1. This TCR derives from a human donor who was the organ donor for an intestinal transplant. The material sequenced was unstimulated CD8+ T cells sorted from spleen or lymph node cells, taken before transplant. CDR3 loop: CASSPPEPTGGAETQYF. Read as DNA, the sequence is TGTGCCAGCAGTCCCCCCGAACCAACAGGGGGCGCGGAGACCCAGTACTTC.